The entry below gives a single T cell receptor (beta chain) sequence along with its context. The antigen remains unidentified. This sample stems from a study of CD8 T cells in ankylosing spondylitis. General study points: Several highly homologous variants made up a TCR beta motif that seemed to typify ankylosing spondylitis blood. Disease-linked clones bore a CD8+ phenotype, appearing relatively rarely in peripheral blood. Disease-associated clones were reportedly significantly overrepresented in matched ankylosing spondylitis synovial fluid.

V lost 3 bases to trimming and J lost 10 bases, with 22 bases between them. The CDR3 contains 16 residues. TCRdb re-called the 5' RACE reads through MiXCR, storing one row per CDR3 protein. The sample has roughly 450,000 distinct CDR3 sequences; 26% are singletons. The source is a male donor with ankylosing spondylitis. The material sequenced was blood, either unsorted or a sorted T cell fraction (not recorded which). The chain uses TRBV12-3 or TRBV12-4 and TRBJ2-1; D may be TRBD1 or TRBD2 (7 bases each). The DNA for the CDR3 is TGTGCCAGCAGTTTTAGAGGGAGGGGTTCAGGGGGGGAGCAGTTCTTC. It translates to CASSFRGRGSGGEQFF.